This T cell receptor (beta chain) was observed in a study of blood T cell repertoires in COVID-19. Study-wide context: The study drew acute and convalescent COVID-19 samples from the United States, Italy and Spain. Sample material is recorded as cDNA or gDNA derived from T cells, B-cell-depleted T cells, or PBMCs.

Authors' data handling: Scientists estimated how many nucleated cells there were by amplifying reference gene primers. Assay: immunoSEQ multiplex PCR; the TCRdb copy retains only in-frame clones and omits some. The V and J calls and clone size were taken over from that table, and D and trimming were inferred from the DNA. Among approximately 52,000 clones, nearly 90% were seen once, and the ten largest hold roughly 5.3%. V gave up 2 bases and J gave up 8 bases; unmatched junction bases: 3. The CDR3 loop spans 13 amino acids. CDR1 and CDR2 from the germline V gene are MNHEY and SVGAGI. Sequenced sample: peripheral blood. The chain couples TRBV6-5 to TRBJ1-2; 9 nucleotides align to TRBD1. The sequence was obtained from a man aged 55 to 70 with active COVID-19. As DNA, the CDR3 is TGTGCCAGCAGTTACACAGGGGGCTGGGGCTACACCTTC. Residues: CASSYTGGWGYTF.